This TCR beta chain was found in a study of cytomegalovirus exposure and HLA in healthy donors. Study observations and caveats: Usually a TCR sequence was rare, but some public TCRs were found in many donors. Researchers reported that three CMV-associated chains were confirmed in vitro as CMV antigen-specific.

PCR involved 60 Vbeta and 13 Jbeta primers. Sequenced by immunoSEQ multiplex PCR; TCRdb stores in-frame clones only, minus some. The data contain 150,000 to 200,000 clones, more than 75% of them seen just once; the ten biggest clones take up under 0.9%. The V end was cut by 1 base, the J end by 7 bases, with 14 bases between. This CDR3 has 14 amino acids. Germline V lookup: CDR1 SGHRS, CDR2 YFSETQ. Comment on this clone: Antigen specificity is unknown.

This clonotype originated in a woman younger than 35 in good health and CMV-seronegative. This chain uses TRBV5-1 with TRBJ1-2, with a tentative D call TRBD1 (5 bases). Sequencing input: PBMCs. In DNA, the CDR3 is TGCGCCAGCAGCTTGCAGGGAGGGCCGGTTGGCTACACCTTC. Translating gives CASSLQGGPVGYTF.